The rows below give T cell receptor beta chains drawn from one sample of a study of blood T cell repertoires in COVID-19. The method was immunoSEQ multiplex PCR; TCRdb's version includes in-frame clones alone and lacks a portion of them. The sample holds just over 90,000 clones, roughly 88% seen once. Sequencing used peripheral blood. The receptors shown here come from a human donor with active COVID-19. The donor label of this sample is uncertain. Each CDR3 is given with its conserved first and last residue. D genes are given only for firm matches. Size values are once, few and many counts, or a class for expanded clones, and some rows have none.

CDR3	DNA	size	D	J	V
CAISDRGDSTDTQYF	TGTGCCATCAGTGATCGGGGGGACAGCACAGATACGCAGTATTTT	NA	TRBD2	TRBJ2-3	TRBV10-3
CASSLVAGLSGEQYF	TGTGCCAGCAGTTTAGTGGCAGGGCTGAGTGGGGAGCAGTACTTC	NA	NA	TRBJ2-7	TRBV28
CASSVGTSGNNEQFF	TGTGCCAGCAGTGTCGGGACTAGCGGGAACAATGAGCAGTTCTTC	few	TRBD2	TRBJ2-1	TRBV6-4
CASAPPGQVTGELFF	TGTGCCAGCGCGCCCCCGGGACAGGTCACCGGGGAGCTGTTTTTT	NA	TRBD1	TRBJ2-2	TRBV6-6
CASTVDTQYF	TGCGCCAGCACAGTAGATACGCAGTATTTT	NA	NA	TRBJ2-3	TRBV5-1
CASSFDRNSPLHF	TGTGCCAGCAGCTTTGACAGAAATTCACCCCTCCACTTT	NA	NA	TRBJ1-6	TRBV7-9
CASRQTYFTNEKLFF	TGCGCCAGCAGACAAACGTACTTTACTAATGAAAAACTGTTTTTT	NA	NA	TRBJ1-4	TRBV4-3
CASSIGLGPTYGYTF	TGTGCCAGTAGTATAGGTTTGGGGCCGACCTATGGCTACACCTTC	NA	NA	TRBJ1-2	TRBV19
CASSSPGQNTGELFF	TGTGCCAGCAGTTCCCCGGGACAGAACACCGGGGAGCTGTTTTTT	NA	NA	TRBJ2-2	TRBV5-6
CASRLAGGRNEQFF	TGTGCCAGCAGACTAGCGGGGGGCCGCAATGAGCAGTTCTTC	NA	TRBD2	TRBJ2-1	TRBV27
CASSRASGGQSNEQFF	TGTGCCAGCAGCCGTGCTAGCGGGGGGCAATCCAATGAGCAGTTCTTC	NA	TRBD2	TRBJ2-1	TRBV3-1/TRBV3-2
CASSLDAGAKNTGELFF	TGCGCCAGCAGCTTGGATGCAGGGGCTAAGAACACCGGGGAGCTGTTTTTT	NA	NA	TRBJ2-2	TRBV5-1
CASSPTNQPQHF	TGTGCCAGCAGTCCTACGAATCAGCCCCAGCATTTT	NA	NA	TRBJ1-5	TRBV7-2
CASSQTRGLETQYF	TGTGCCAGCAGCCAGACTAGGGGGCTGGAGACCCAGTACTTC	NA	NA	TRBJ2-5	TRBV7-9
CASSRQGGVDTQYF	TGTGCCAGCTCAAGACAGGGGGGAGTAGATACGCAGTATTTT	NA	TRBD1	TRBJ2-3	TRBV18
CASRRQGMRTGELFF	TGTGCCAGCAGAAGACAGGGAATGAGGACCGGGGAGCTGTTTTTT	NA	TRBD1	TRBJ2-2	TRBV28
CASSYPNSRGTDTQYF	TGTGCCAGCAGTTACCCCAACTCCCGGGGAACAGATACGCAGTATTTT	once	NA	TRBJ2-3	TRBV6-2/TRBV6-3
CASSQGTYNEQFF	TGTGCCAGCAGTCAGGGAACCTACAATGAGCAGTTCTTC	NA	NA	TRBJ2-1	TRBV28
CASSLWALEAFF	TGTGCCAGCAGCTTATGGGCGCTAGAAGCTTTCTTT	NA	NA	TRBJ1-1	TRBV11-2
CARSRDRAADTIYF	TGTGCCAGAAGCCGGGACAGGGCAGCGGACACCATATATTTT	NA	TRBD1	TRBJ1-3	TRBV5-3
CASSVGPGRRGYTF	TGTGCCAGCAGCGTAGGCCCGGGGAGAAGAGGCTACACCTTC	once	NA	TRBJ1-2	TRBV9
CSATRNEQFF	TGCAGTGCTACCAGGAATGAGCAGTTCTTC	NA	NA	TRBJ2-1	TRBV20-1
CASSLVRGETQYF	TGTGCCAGCAGCTTAGTACGGGGGGAGACCCAGTACTTC	NA	NA	TRBJ2-5	TRBV13
CASSNTGSTEAFF	TGTGCCAGCAGCAATACAGGGAGCACTGAAGCTTTCTTT	NA	NA	TRBJ1-1	TRBV5-6
CASSDGLAQFF	TGTGCCAGCAGCGACGGACTGGCGCAGTTCTTC	NA	NA	TRBJ2-1	TRBV12-3/TRBV12-4
CASSTDREVQFF	TGTGCCAGCAGCACGGACAGGGAAGTGCAGTTCTTC	NA	TRBD1	TRBJ2-1	TRBV27
CASSRTANTEAFF	TGTGCCAGCAGCCGTACAGCGAACACTGAAGCTTTCTTT	NA	NA	TRBJ1-1	TRBV14
CASSSQAPTGSRSGANVLTF	TGTGCCAGCAGCTCTCAAGCCCCCACAGGGAGCCGCTCTGGGGCCAACGTCCTGACTTTC	NA	NA	TRBJ2-6	TRBV7-6
CASSLGPGRHGYTF	TGTGCCAGCAGCTTAGGTCCAGGGCGACATGGCTACACCTTC	NA	NA	TRBJ1-2	TRBV7-9
CASSLGTDYNEQFF	TGTGCCAGCAGTTTAGGGACAGATTACAATGAGCAGTTCTTC	NA	TRBD1	TRBJ2-1	TRBV27
CASSVGLSQIEQYF	TGCGCCAGCAGCGTGGGACTATCTCAGATTGAGCAGTACTTC	once	TRBD2	TRBJ2-7	TRBV5-1
CASSSIPLSRDRGTQYF	TGTGCCAGCAGCTCCATCCCCCTTTCCCGGGACAGAGGGACCCAGTACTTC	NA	TRBD1	TRBJ2-5	TRBV5-5
CASSSPAGNYGYTF	TGTGCCAGCAGTTCCCCGGCAGGAAACTATGGCTACACCTTC	NA	NA	TRBJ1-2	TRBV27
CASSGLDRAYGYTF	TGTGCCAGCAGCGGGTTAGACAGGGCCTATGGCTACACCTTC	NA	TRBD1	TRBJ1-2	TRBV5-6
CATSDGGTGKETQYF	TGTGCCACCAGTGACGGTGGGACAGGGAAAGAGACCCAGTACTTC	NA	TRBD1	TRBJ2-5	TRBV24-1
CASSLFAGTAYEQYF	TGTGCCAGCAGTTTATTCGCCGGGACAGCCTACGAGCAGTACTTC	NA	TRBD1	TRBJ2-7	TRBV27
CASSPRGGAEEAFF	TGTGCCAGCAGCCCCCGCGGGGGGGCGGAGGAAGCTTTCTTT	NA	NA	TRBJ1-1	TRBV7-2
CASSRSRGLSYEQYF	TGTGCCAGCAGCCGGAGCAGGGGGCTCTCCTACGAGCAGTACTTC	NA	TRBD1	TRBJ2-7	TRBV2
CASSQGNPLAGGLSYEQYF	TGTGCCAGCAGCCAAGGAAACCCCCTAGCGGGGGGGCTTTCTTACGAGCAGTACTTC	NA	TRBD2	TRBJ2-7	TRBV3-1/TRBV3-2
CASSRQGQNTEAFF	TGTGCCAGCAGTCGACAGGGGCAGAACACTGAAGCTTTCTTT	NA	TRBD1	TRBJ1-1	TRBV27
CASSPTPGQGPHEQFF	TGTGCCAGCTCTCCCACCCCGGGACAGGGTCCCCATGAGCAGTTCTTC	NA	TRBD1	TRBJ2-1	TRBV18
CASSVDRAIRGYTF	TGCGCCAGCAGCGTTGACAGAGCGATCCGTGGCTACACCTTC	NA	NA	TRBJ1-2	TRBV5-1
CASSLRGGGGEQYF	TGTGCCAGTAGTCTCCGGGGCGGGGGAGGCGAGCAGTACTTC	NA	TRBD2	TRBJ2-7	TRBV19
CASSQDGLARETQYF	TGTGCCAGCAGCCAAGATGGGCTAGCGCGGGAGACCCAGTACTTC	few	NA	TRBJ2-5	TRBV3-1/TRBV3-2
CASRTGANTEAFF	TGTGCCAGCAGGACAGGGGCGAACACTGAAGCTTTCTTT	NA	TRBD1	TRBJ1-1	TRBV12-3/TRBV12-4
CASSLAASGGQGQYF	TGCGCCAGCAGCTTGGCGGCTAGCGGGGGACAAGGGCAGTACTTC	few	TRBD2	TRBJ2-7	TRBV5-1
CASSLGTGKYNEQFF	TGTGCCAGCAGCTTAGGGACAGGAAAATACAATGAGCAGTTCTTC	NA	TRBD1	TRBJ2-1	TRBV7-2
CASSLWQGGQPQHF	TGTGCCAGCAGCTTGTGGCAGGGTGGGCAGCCCCAGCATTTT	NA	NA	TRBJ1-5	TRBV7-2
CASSIGLLSGNTIYF	TGTGCCAGTAGTATCGGTCTGCTCTCTGGAAACACCATATATTTT	NA	NA	TRBJ1-3	TRBV19
CATSRDRGLAYF	TGTGCCACCAGCAGAGATCGTGGTCTGGCGTACTTC	NA	NA	TRBJ2-5	TRBV15
CASSQERTAYNEQFF	TGCGCCAGCAGCCAAGAGCGGACAGCGTACAATGAGCAGTTCTTC	NA	NA	TRBJ2-1	TRBV4-3
CASTALSGIEQYF	TGTGCCAGCACGGCATTATCAGGGATCGAGCAGTACTTC	NA	NA	TRBJ2-7	TRBV7-9
CATSGTVDEKLFF	TGTGCCACCTCCGGGACAGTGGATGAAAAACTGTTTTTT	NA	TRBD1	TRBJ1-4	TRBV30
CASSYSPTSGEYEQYF	TGTGCCAGCAGTTACTCGCCGACTAGCGGGGAGTACGAGCAGTACTTC	NA	TRBD2	TRBJ2-7	TRBV6-2/TRBV6-3
CASSIRQAREGQFF	TGTGCCAGTAGTATCCGACAAGCCCGAGAGGGGCAGTTCTTC	once	NA	TRBJ2-1	TRBV19